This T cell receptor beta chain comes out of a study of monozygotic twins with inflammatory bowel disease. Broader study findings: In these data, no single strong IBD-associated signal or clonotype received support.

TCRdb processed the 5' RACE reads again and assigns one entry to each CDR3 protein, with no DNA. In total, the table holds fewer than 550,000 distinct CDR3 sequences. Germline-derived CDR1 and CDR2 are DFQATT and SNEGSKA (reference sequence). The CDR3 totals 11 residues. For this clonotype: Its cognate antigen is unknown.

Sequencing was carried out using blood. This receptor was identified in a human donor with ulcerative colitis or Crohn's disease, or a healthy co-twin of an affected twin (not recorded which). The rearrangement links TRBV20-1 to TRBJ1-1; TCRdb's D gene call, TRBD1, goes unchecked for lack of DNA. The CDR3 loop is CSAREQGRAFF.